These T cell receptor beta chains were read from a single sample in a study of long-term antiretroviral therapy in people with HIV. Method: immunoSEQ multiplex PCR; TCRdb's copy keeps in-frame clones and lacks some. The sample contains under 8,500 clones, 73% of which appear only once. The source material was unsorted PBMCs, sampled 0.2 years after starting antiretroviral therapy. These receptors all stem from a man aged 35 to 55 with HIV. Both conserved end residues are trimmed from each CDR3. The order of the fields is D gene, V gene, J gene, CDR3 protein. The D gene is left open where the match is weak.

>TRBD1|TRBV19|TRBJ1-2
ASSLDRGTNYGYT
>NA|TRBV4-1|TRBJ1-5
ASSQVASSNQPQH
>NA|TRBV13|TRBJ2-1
ASSLLEGHRNEQF
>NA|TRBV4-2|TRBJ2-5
ASSHGSLGGETQY
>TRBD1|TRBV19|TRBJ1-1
ASSPDRGWVTEAF
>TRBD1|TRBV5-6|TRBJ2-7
ASSWGQGYYEQY
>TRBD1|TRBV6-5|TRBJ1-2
ASSYFRGTYSGYT
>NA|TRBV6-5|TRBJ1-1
ASSYSTVDTEAF
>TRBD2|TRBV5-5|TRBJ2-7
ASSRALGTSGGGYEQY
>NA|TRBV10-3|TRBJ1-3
AITAVSGNTIY
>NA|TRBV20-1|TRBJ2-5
SARGAETQY
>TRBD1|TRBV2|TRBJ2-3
ASRGPGQGRGDTQY
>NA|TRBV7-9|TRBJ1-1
ASSLTGSSTEAF
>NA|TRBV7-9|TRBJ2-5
ASSLVEETQY
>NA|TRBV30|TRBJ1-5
AWSGGSGWNQPQH
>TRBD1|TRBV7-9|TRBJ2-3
ASSWGQGALADTQY
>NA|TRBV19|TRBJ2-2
ASSISENGGGGELF
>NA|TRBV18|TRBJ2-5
ASSPPSSRETQY
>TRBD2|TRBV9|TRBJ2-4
ASSVEWEGIQY
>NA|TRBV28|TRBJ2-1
ASSLLPNSGNEQF
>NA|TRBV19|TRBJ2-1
ASSIFLRGGTPYNEQF
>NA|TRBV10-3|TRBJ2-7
AISVKGGGYEQY